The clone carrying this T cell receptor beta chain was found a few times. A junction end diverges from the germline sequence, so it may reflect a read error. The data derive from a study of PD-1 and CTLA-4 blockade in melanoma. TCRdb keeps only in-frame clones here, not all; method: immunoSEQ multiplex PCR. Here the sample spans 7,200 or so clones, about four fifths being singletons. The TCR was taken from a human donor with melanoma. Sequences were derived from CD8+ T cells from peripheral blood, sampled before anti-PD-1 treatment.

The CDR3 DNA reads as TGTGCCAGCAGCTTAGACAGGTCTCGGGGCTACACCTTC. Its protein is CASSLDRSRGYTF. The rearrangement links TRBV12-3 or TRBV12-4 to TRBJ1-2; TRBD1 is a possible D gene (6 bases). CDR3 length: 13 amino acids.